Included here is one TCR beta chain sequence, with context. Ten or more counts support this clonotype. The record has no base qualities; no much larger clone is one base away. Per the publication, the treatment or condition label means: live attenuated yellow fever vaccine strain. A standard Ficoll-Paque protocol was used to isolate PBMCs from peripheral blood. Epitope-specific CD8 T cells were sorted with a dextramer loaded with the yellow fever NS4B epitope peptide, and anti-CD3 and anti-CD8 staining was applied. TriZol was used to extract RNA from bulk PBMCs, from CD4 and CD8 fractions, and from dextramer-positive and dextramer-negative fractions. TCR cDNA was synthesized by 5'RACE template switching, through which a universal primer site and unique molecular identifiers were introduced. cDNA synthesis was primed from both the TCR alpha and TCR beta constant segments. Library amplification used two PCR steps, and the second PCR step added sample barcodes and sequencing adapters. Sequencing of libraries was done on Illumina HiSeq 2500 (2x100 bp) or NovaSeq (2x150 bp). In the original analysis: Reads were demultiplexed and collapsed into UMI consensus sequences with MIGEC, and V(D)J alignment was performed with MiXCR. Using edgeR on replicate PBMC samples, clonotypes were called vaccine-responding if FDR was below 0.01 and the log2 fold change was above 5 up to day 15. CD4 or CD8 identity was assigned to each bulk clonotype according to whether the clonotype was present at higher abundance in the sequenced CD4 repertoire or the sequenced CD8 repertoire. Clonotypes enriched at least 10-fold in dextramer-positive versus dextramer-negative fractions were classed as NS4B-specific, and CD4-biased clonotypes were left out. TCRdb reran the public reads through fastp at Q25 and MiXCR, keeping productive beta chains. Identical CDR3 protein sequences are pooled into one entry, listed with their most common genes and DNA. TCRdb's processing, not the authors' own work, is the source of the V and J calls. This sample comprises some 100,000 distinct CDR3 sequences, approximately 8.4% of them detected only once. The ten largest make up 16% of the sample.

This sample was included in a study of T cells after yellow fever vaccination (dated by TCRdb to between 2018 and 2021). Background for the entire study: The SMART-Seq v4 Ultra Low Input RNA kit was used to prepare libraries from fractions with low cell numbers. To follow T-cell clones before and after both primary and booster YFV17D yellow fever vaccination, bulk TCR alpha and beta repertoires underwent longitudinal sequencing. Two healthy male donors, one aged 18 to 29 and one aged 30 to 40 years, made up the cohort. Bulk PBMC replicates and cell subsets were isolated from blood drawn at multiple timepoints before and after both primary and secondary immunization.

General study outcomes and caveats: Because the study included only a couple of donors, the extent to which the findings can be generalized is limited. The secondary T-cell response was found to be weaker but faster than the primary response, with a peak reached on day 5 rather than on day 15. A small share of clonotypes occurred in both CD4 and CD8 compartments, likely arising from convergent recombination. Computational filtering was needed because FACS-sorted repertoires could contain abundant contaminating clonotypes from the bulk population. Most clones expanded after primary vaccination were re-detected after the booster (around 96% of CD4 and roughly 87% of CD8), suggesting broad memory maintenance.

The germline V gene encodes CDR1 SQVTM and CDR2 ANQGSEA. The V end loses 5 bases and the J end loses 4 bases, and a stretch of 12 bases separates them. Measured from the cysteine to the phenylalanine, the CDR3 is 13 residues long. Just CDR3 DNA is preserved here, 39 bases in frame from base 1. The sequenced sample was CD8+ T cells not binding an NS4B(214-222) dextramer, sorted from PBMCs, obtained around 16 days after the first yellow fever vaccination. The sample's cell subset or site, from its label and the paper: NS4B epitope dextramer-negative CD8 T cells. The TCR sequence derives from a man aged 18 to 29 who received the YFV17D yellow fever vaccine. The rearrangement combines TRBV29-1 with TRBJ2-4; the D element might be TRBD1 or TRBD2, as each aligns at 5 bases. For the CDR3, the sequence is CSVKGPTKNIQYF. The nucleotide sequence reads TGCAGCGTTAAGGGACCGACGAAAAACATTCAGTACTTC.